The 3 T cell receptor beta chains reported below all come from one sample, sequenced in a study of OX40 agonist ivuxolimab in advanced cancers. Clones were read by immunoSEQ multiplex PCR, and TCRdb kept only the in-frame ones, dropping some. In the table there are tens of thousands of clones, around 90% of which are singletons. The sample here was CD4+ or CD8+ T cells sorted from blood, taken in a trial of the OX40 agonist ivuxolimab. The receptor set was obtained from an adult with an advanced solid tumor such as melanoma, head and neck, liver or kidney cancer.

The rearrangement links TRBV19 to TRBJ1-1; D is uncertain. Trimming removed 5 bases from V and 5 bases from J, with 12 bases in between. CDR1 is LNHDA, CDR2 SQIVND, per germline (reference sequence). CDR3 length equals 13 residues. Written as DNA, the CDR3 is TGTGCCAGTAGTCCCGCTGAGAGAACTGAAGCTTTCTTT. It codes for CASSPAERTEAFF.

V usage is TRBV5-6 and J usage is TRBJ2-1, with D unresolved. This CDR3 is 13 amino acids long. Germline lookup yields CDR1 SGHDT and CDR2 YYEEEE. The V end was cut by 5 bases, the J end by 8 bases, with 14 bases between. The CDR3 is CASSLIAVHEQFF. In nucleotides, the CDR3 is TGTGCCAGCAGTTTAATAGCAGTGCATGAGCAGTTCTTC.

The rearrangement links TRBV4-3 to TRBJ1-2; 8 nucleotides align to TRBD1. The V gene's germline CDR1 is LGHNA and CDR2 YSLEER. V shed 5 bases and J 4 bases; nucleotides not matched to a gene: 9. This CDR3 comprises 15 residues. CDR3 amino acids: CASSAPTGGGYGYTF. The DNA of the CDR3 is TGCGCCAGCAGCGCGCCCACAGGGGGTGGCTATGGCTACACCTTC.